These 26 T cell receptor beta chains share one sample of origin, sequenced in a study of T cells after yellow fever vaccination. TCRdb passed the 5' RACE reads through MiXCR, listing each CDR3 protein once. The data contain roughly 85,000 distinct CDR3 sequences, roughly 14% of them singletons. Sequencing was performed on CD8+ T cells not binding an NS4B(214-222) dextramer, sorted from PBMCs, taken roughly 20 days after the first yellow fever vaccination. The receptors here all came from a man in his late teens or twenties who received the YFV17D yellow fever vaccine.

The CDR3 region has the DNA TGTGCCAGCAGCAAAGATATTAGGGGGGTGGACACCGGGGAGCTGTTTTTT. This translates into CASSKDIRGVDTGELFF. This chain links TRBV21-1 with TRBJ2-2; TRBD1 is taken as the D call from the table, unchecked against the DNA. TRBV21-1 is reported as a pseudogene. The CDR3 totals 17 residues.

The chain couples TRBV11-2 to TRBJ1-1, with 10 bases fitting TRBD1. V lost 6 bases, J lost 1 base, and 2 bases stayed unmatched. The CDR3 spans 14 residues. Germline CDR1 and CDR2: SGHAT and FQNNGV. Here the CDR3 reads CASSRQGANTEAFF. In DNA form, the CDR3 reads TGTGCCAGCAGTAGACAGGGGGCGAACACTGAAGCTTTCTTT.

The gene calls are TRBV27 and TRBJ1-2; 8 bases are shared with TRBD1. Losses at the gene ends were 2 bases for V and 4 bases for J; bases not matched to a gene: 3. The CDR3 runs 14 residues. Germline V gene lookup returns CDR1 MNHEY and CDR2 SMNVEV (reference sequence). In DNA form, the CDR3 reads TGTGCCAGCAGTTTACTCGGGACAGGCTATGGCTACACCTTC. It is translated as CASSLLGTGYGYTF.

This clonotype was detected only a few times. The chain joins TRBV7-9 to TRBJ2-1; no firm D call. CDR3 length: 14 residues. The V gene lost 2 bases and the J gene lost 4 bases, with 9 bases spanning the gap. CDR1 is SEHNR, CDR2 FQNEAQ, per germline (reference sequence). CDR3 residues: CASSLSLGYNEQFF. Written as DNA, the CDR3 is TGTGCCAGCAGCTTAAGCCTTGGTTACAATGAGCAGTTCTTC.

The chain links TRBV4-3 to TRBJ2-1; the D call may be TRBD1 or TRBD2 (6 bases each). Trimming stripped 3 bases from V and 6 bases from J, with 18 bases between. CDR3 size: 16 residues. Germline assignment: CDR1 LGHNA and CDR2 YSLEER. As DNA, the CDR3 is TGCGCCAGCAGCCAGGCCTTTTCCGGGGGCGGCAATGAGCAGTTCTTC. Amino acids: CASSQAFSGGGNEQFF.

This clonotype was observed a handful of times. The rearrangement joins TRBV5-1 to TRBJ2-3; D remains unclear. The CDR3 runs to 16 residues. From germline, CDR1 is SGHRS and CDR2 YFSETQ. Trimming pared 4 bases from V and 6 bases from J, leaving 21 bases between. DNA for the CDR3: TGCGCCAGCAGCACTTACCGCGCGACCCGTGGGGATACGCAGTATTTT. Translating it yields CASSTYRATRGDTQYF.

This chain uses TRBV7-6 with TRBJ2-2, with D possibly being TRBD1 or TRBD2 (7 bases each). The CDR3 loop spans 15 amino acids. CDR1 is SGHVS and CDR2 is FNYEAQ in the germline V gene. V lost 1 base, J lost 6 bases, and 12 bases lay in between. The CDR3 DNA is TGTGCCAGCAGCTTAGTAGCAGGGGGGGCCGGGGAGCTGTTTTTT. It is translated as CASSLVAGGAGELFF.

The V call is TRBV5-1, the J call TRBJ2-1, with D perhaps TRBD2 (6 bases). Germline values: CDR1 SGHRS, CDR2 YFSETQ. The CDR3 has 16 residues. V was shortened by 4 bases and J by 10 bases, with 24 bases between the two germline ends. CDR3 amino acids: CASSPGAPERIWEQFF. CDR3 nucleotide sequence: TGCGCCAGCAGCCCGGGAGCCCCCGAACGTATATGGGAGCAGTTCTTC.

This clonotype was detected many times. The chain joins TRBV9 to TRBJ2-3; 8 bases match TRBD2. CDR3 size: 15 residues. Trimming took 6 bases from V and 3 from J; bases not matched to a gene: 9. Germline CDR1 SGDLS, CDR2 YYNGEE. CDR3 region: CASNPGTRWTDTQYF. DNA of the CDR3: TGTGCCAGCAACCCCGGGACTAGGTGGACAGATACGCAGTATTTT.

In this sample, this clonotype turned up a few times. V is TRBV15 and J is TRBJ1-4; no definite D call. V was cut by 0 bases and J by 8 bases, with 7 bases left in between. The CDR3 extends over 13 amino acids. Looked up from germline, CDR1 is LNHNV and CDR2 is YYDKDF (reference sequence). The CDR3 region has the DNA TGTGCCACCAGCAGAGATGGAGGGGAAAAACTGTTTTTT. It specifies CATSRDGGEKLFF.

In this sample, this clonotype turned up many times. The chain recombines TRBV6-2 or TRBV6-3 with TRBJ2-7; TRBD1 is a possible D gene (6 bases). CDR1 and CDR2 (germline): MNHEY, SVGEGT. This CDR3 region has 12 residues. V was trimmed by 10 bases and J by 3 bases, leaving 13 bases between them. CDR3 amino acids: CATTTGIYEQYF. CDR3 in DNA: TGTGCCACGACGACAGGAATCTACGAGCAGTACTTC.

This clonotype occurred a few times. The J gene is TRBJ1-1, the V gene TRBV24-1; 9 positions match TRBD1. This CDR3 comprises 13 residues. Germline V gene sequence: CDR1 KGHDR, CDR2 SFDVKD. V was pared by 7 bases and J by 3 bases, with 2 bases of the junction left unmatched. CDR3 in amino acids: CATRQGAYTEAFF. DNA for the CDR3: TGTGCCACCAGACAGGGGGCTTACACTGAAGCTTTCTTT.

The chain uses TRBV15 and TRBJ1-1, with a possible D match to TRBD1 (5 bases). From germline, CDR1 is LNHNV and CDR2 YYDKDF (reference sequence). This CDR3 is 15 amino acids long. The ends were cut back, 5 bases at V and 5 bases at J, with 18 bases in the middle. The CDR3 DNA reads as TGTGCCACCAGCCCGAATAGGGGCAGAAGGACTGAAGCTTTCTTT. It is translated as CATSPNRGRRTEAFF.

The chain joins TRBV4-1 to TRBJ1-4; 7 nucleotides match TRBD1. The CDR3 is 15 residues long. CDR1 and CDR2 from the germline V gene are MGHRA and YSYEKL. Trimming cost V 0 bases and J 3 bases; bases outside gene matches: 1. Here the CDR3 DNA reads TGCGCCAGCAGCCAAGATCAGGGGGCTAATGAAAAACTGTTTTTT. As protein: CASSQDQGANEKLFF.

This chain uses TRBV20-1 with TRBJ2-1, with 7 bases that match TRBD2. The V gene's germline CDR1 is DFQATT and CDR2 SNEGSKA (reference sequence). The CDR3 is made up of 13 amino acids. The V gene end was trimmed by 5 bases and the J gene end by 8 bases; junction bases not matched to a gene: 9. The CDR3 nucleotides read TGCAGTGCTCCCGGGGGGTTATTCTATGAGCAGTTCTTC. Translated: CSAPGGLFYEQFF.

V usage is TRBV5-4 and J usage is TRBJ2-1; tentatively, D is TRBD1 (5 bases). Germline V gene data show CDR1 as SGHNT and CDR2 as YYREEE (reference sequence). With 3 bases removed from V and 10 bases from J, the gap between germline ends came to 11 bases. This CDR3 comprises 12 residues. The CDR3 loop reads CASSSKTEEQFF. In DNA, the CDR3 is TGTGCCAGCAGCTCGAAGACAGAAGAGCAGTTCTTC.

J is TRBJ2-7 and V is TRBV7-9, with a weak D call TRBD1 (6 bases). V shed 4 bases and J shed 4 bases, with 14 bases lying between them. This CDR3 comprises 14 residues. CDR1 and CDR2 from the germline V gene are SEHNR and FQNEAQ (reference sequence). DNA for the CDR3: TGTGCCAGCAGCTCTACCAACAGGGATTACGAGCAGTACGTC. It translates to CASSSTNRDYEQYV.

The chain carries TRBV9 and TRBJ2-1, with D possibly TRBD2 on 6 matching bases. The CDR3 spans 15 residues. The V end lost 4 bases, the J end lost 0 bases, and 11 bases lay between the germline ends. Germline values: CDR1 SGDLS, CDR2 YYNGEE. CDR3 amino acids: CASSLIADSYNEQFF. The CDR3 coding sequence is TGTGCCAGCAGCCTCATAGCGGACTCCTACAATGAGCAGTTCTTC.

This clonotype was seen a few times. The chain couples TRBV20-1 to TRBJ2-7, with D unresolved. This CDR3 contains 12 residues. V lost 2 bases and J 2 bases, leaving 7 bases between the germline ends. The germline V gene has CDR1 DFQATT and CDR2 SNEGSKA (reference sequence). This chain's CDR3 is CSARTRTYEQYF. The CDR3 DNA reads as TGCAGTGCTAGAACCCGGACCTACGAGCAGTACTTC.

The chain carries TRBV6-1 and TRBJ1-1; 7 positions agree with TRBD1. CDR1 and CDR2 from the germline V gene are MNHNS and SASEGT. This CDR3 contains 13 residues. The junction had 6 bases not matched to a gene; V was cut back by 6 bases and J by 5 bases. CDR3 coding DNA: TGTGCCAGCAGCCCCACAGGGGTAACTGAAGCTTTCTTT. It codes for CASSPTGVTEAFF.

In this sample, this clonotype turned up a few times. This chain joins TRBV5-4 and TRBJ2-7; D unresolved. There are 14 residues in the CDR3. Germline CDR1 reads SGHNT; CDR2 reads YYREEE (reference sequence). V was cut by 0 bases and J by 0 bases, with 7 bases left in between. CDR3 in amino acids: CASSLEQSSYEQYF. CDR3 sequence (DNA): TGTGCCAGCAGCTTGGAGCAAAGCTCCTACGAGCAGTACTTC.

The rearrangement uses TRBV6-5 and TRBJ2-5; D is uncertain. This CDR3 region has 14 residues. Germline V gene lookup returns CDR1 MNHEY and CDR2 SVGAGI. Trimming removed 0 bases from V and 5 bases from J, with 10 bases in between. The CDR3 here is CASSYSSTWETQYF. The DNA of the CDR3 is TGTGCCAGCAGTTACTCCAGCACGTGGGAGACCCAGTACTTC.

This clonotype has more than one count but fewer than ten. The V and J genes are TRBV29-1 and TRBJ1-1; TRBD1 agrees at 7 bases. Per the germline V gene, CDR1 is SQVTM and CDR2 is ANQGSEA. Trimming removed 4 bases from V and 4 bases from J; junction bases left unmatched: 3. The CDR3 loop spans 12 amino acids. CDR3 in amino acids: CSVVHRGTEAFF. The DNA of the CDR3 is TGCAGCGTTGTACACAGGGGCACTGAAGCTTTCTTT.

This clonotype was observed a handful of times. The chain has TRBV4-3 and TRBJ2-5; D is unresolved. This CDR3 spans 16 amino acids. Trimming left V 0 bases short and J 1 base short, with 12 bases between. Germline V lookup: CDR1 LGHNA, CDR2 YSLEER. CDR3 sequence (DNA): TGCGCCAGCAGCCAAGACATCGCGTCAGTCCAAGAGACCCAGTACTTC. Protein: CASSQDIASVQETQYF.

This clonotype has just a few counts. The gene calls are TRBV5-5 and TRBJ2-3, with D unclear. The CDR3 has 18 amino acids. CDR1 SGHKS and CDR2 YYEKEE come from the germline V gene (reference sequence). V was clipped by 1 base and J by 2 bases, with 20 bases between them. CDR3 residues: CASSLKSLDPFSTDTQYF. The DNA for the CDR3 is TGTGCCAGCAGCTTGAAATCCTTAGACCCATTTTCCACAGATACGCAGTATTTT.

This clonotype occurred many times. The chain links TRBV21-1 to TRBJ2-7. TRBV21-1 is annotated as a pseudogene. This CDR3 has 12 amino acids. DNA for the CDR3: TGTGCCAGCAGTCGGGTAACAGACGAGCAGTACGTC. This codes for CASSRVTDEQYV.